Listed below are T cell receptor beta chains from one sample, sequenced in a study of CD8+ T cells in alopecia areata. Clones were read by immunoSEQ multiplex PCR, and TCRdb kept only the in-frame ones, dropping some. The table shows some 44,000 clones, with around nine tenths occurring only once. Sequenced material: CD8+ T cells sorted from blood, taken at week 24, from a patient treated with tofacitinib. The receptors were gathered from a human donor with alopecia areata. Each CDR3 is given with its conserved first and last residue. A D gene is named only where the DNA matches it firmly. A clone size is listed for some rows: how often the clone was seen (once, few, many), or a class if it is expanded.

size	J	D	V	CDR3	DNA
-	TRBJ2-5	TRBD1	TRBV7-2	CASSWLGTGGEETQYF	TGTGCCAGCAGCTGGTTAGGGACAGGGGGGGAAGAGACCCAGTACTTC
-	TRBJ2-7	TRBD1	TRBV28	CASSLWRDRDSYEQYF	TGTGCCAGCAGTTTATGGAGGGACAGGGACTCCTACGAGCAGTACTTC
-	TRBJ2-7	-	TRBV7-9	CASSPSAGGEQYF	TGTGCCAGCAGCCCTAGCGCCGGTGGGGAGCAGTACTTC
-	TRBJ2-7	-	TRBV7-2	CASSLHGEPDYEQYF	TGTGCCAGCAGCTTACACGGGGAGCCTGACTACGAGCAGTACTTC
-	TRBJ2-3	-	TRBV28	CASSLPKAGWDDTQYF	TGTGCCAGCAGTTTACCTAAGGCAGGGTGGGACGATACGCAGTATTTT
-	TRBJ2-3	-	TRBV6-4	CASSDQGGRGDTQYF	TGTGCCAGCAGTGACCAGGGGGGGCGAGGAGATACGCAGTATTTT
-	TRBJ2-7	TRBD1	TRBV19	CASSRGQGLFYEQYF	TGTGCCAGTAGTAGGGGACAGGGGTTATTCTACGAGCAGTACTTC
-	TRBJ2-3	-	TRBV11-1	CASSLRPGTSTDTQYF	TGTGCCAGCAGCTTGCGACCGGGTACTAGCACAGATACGCAGTATTTT
-	TRBJ2-3	TRBD2	TRBV4-2	CASSQEISGDTDTQYF	TGTGCCAGCAGCCAAGAAATTAGCGGGGATACAGATACGCAGTATTTT
-	TRBJ2-7	-	TRBV7-9	CASSLEAVTSYEQYF	TGTGCCAGCAGCTTAGAAGCAGTCACCTCCTACGAGCAGTACTTC
-	TRBJ1-1	-	TRBV27	CASSLSPPGTMGTEAFF	TGTGCCAGCAGTTTATCTCCCCCAGGGACGATGGGGACTGAAGCTTTCTTT
once	TRBJ2-7	-	TRBV6-1	CASSEALLEGVYEQYF	TGTGCCAGCAGTGAAGCGCTTCTGGAAGGGGTGTACGAGCAGTACTTC
-	TRBJ1-5	-	TRBV28	CASSFITGEQSNQPQHF	TGTGCCAGCAGTTTTATCACAGGAGAACAGAGCAATCAGCCCCAGCATTTT
once	TRBJ2-5	-	TRBV29-1	CSVESPKETQYF	TGCAGCGTTGAAAGTCCCAAAGAGACCCAGTACTTC
-	TRBJ2-7	-	TRBV4-1	CASSQRIQKAYEQYF	TGCGCCAGCAGCCAAAGGATACAGAAAGCCTACGAGCAGTACTTC
-	TRBJ2-1	TRBD2	TRBV14	CASSHGGVGNEQFF	TGTGCCAGCAGCCATGGGGGGGTCGGGAATGAGCAGTTCTTC
-	TRBJ2-7	-	TRBV18	CASSPGEGFEQYF	TGTGCCAGCTCACCGGGGGAAGGGTTCGAGCAGTACTTC
-	TRBJ2-7	TRBD2	TRBV5-4	CASSLPSGASYEQYF	TGTGCCAGCAGCTTGCCTAGCGGGGCTTCCTACGAGCAGTACTTC
-	TRBJ2-1	TRBD2	TRBV7-6	CASSLGSAGAYNEQFF	TGTGCCAGCAGCTTAGGCTCAGCGGGGGCATACAATGAGCAGTTCTTC
once	TRBJ1-5	-	TRBV7-9	CASSLAAGPKQPQHF	TGTGCCAGCAGCTTAGCGGCGGGGCCCAAGCAGCCCCAGCATTTT
-	TRBJ2-3	-	TRBV28	CAIEGITDTQYF	TGTGCCATAGAAGGGATCACAGATACGCAGTATTTT
-	TRBJ1-5	-	TRBV6-5	CASILGGNQPQHF	TGTGCCAGCATCTTAGGGGGGAATCAGCCCCAGCATTTT
-	TRBJ2-7	TRBD2	TRBV27	CASSLAGLGSYEQYF	TGTGCCAGCTCCTTAGCGGGACTCGGCTCCTACGAGCAGTACTTC
-	TRBJ2-2	-	TRBV4-2	CASKGTNTGELFF	TGTGCCAGCAAAGGGACGAACACCGGGGAGCTGTTTTTT
-	TRBJ1-4	-	TRBV7-9	CASSLVTANEKLFF	TGTGCCAGCAGCTTAGTAACAGCAAATGAAAAACTGTTTTTT
-	TRBJ2-3	TRBD1	TRBV4-1	CASSQEGQGPTDTQYF	TGCGCCAGCAGCCAAGAGGGACAGGGGCCCACAGATACGCAGTATTTT
-	TRBJ2-5	TRBD1	TRBV27	CASSLKGARETQYF	TGTGCCAGCAGTTTAAAGGGGGCGAGGGAGACCCAGTACTTC
-	TRBJ2-7	-	TRBV30	CAWSSGQSYEQYF	TGTGCCTGGAGTAGCGGCCAGTCCTACGAGCAGTACTTC
-	TRBJ2-2	-	TRBV7-6	CASSMEWQGTGELFF	TGTGCCAGCAGTATGGAGTGGCAGGGAACCGGGGAGCTGTTTTTT
-	TRBJ2-7	TRBD1	TRBV29-1	CSVEDETGTYEQYF	TGCAGCGTTGAAGACGAGACAGGGACCTACGAGCAGTACTTC
-	TRBJ1-1	-	TRBV13	CASSLYKVSTEAFF	TGTGCCAGCAGCTTATATAAGGTTAGCACTGAAGCTTTCTTT
once	TRBJ2-7	TRBD1	TRBV29-1	CSVEAGDRTYEQYF	TGCAGCGTTGAAGCCGGGGACAGGACCTACGAGCAGTACTTC
-	TRBJ1-1	-	TRBV7-6	CASSLGGGSTEAFF	TGTGCCAGCAGCTTAGGGGGGGGTTCGACTGAAGCTTTCTTT
-	TRBJ2-1	-	TRBV6-5	CASSWDIEDEQFF	TGTGCCAGCAGTTGGGACATAGAGGATGAGCAGTTCTTC
-	TRBJ1-4	TRBD1	TRBV7-8	CASSPTGATNEKLFF	TGTGCCAGCAGCCCCACAGGGGCAACTAATGAAAAACTGTTTTTT
-	TRBJ2-2	-	TRBV7-6	CASSLGGGTGELFF	TGTGCCAGCAGCTTGGGGGGAGGCACCGGGGAGCTGTTTTTT
-	TRBJ1-6	-	TRBV11-2	CASSLGTAFSPLHF	TGTGCCAGCAGCTTAGGCACAGCCTTTTCACCCCTCCACTTT
-	TRBJ2-7	-	TRBV19	CASIGNSPYEQYF	TGTGCCAGTATTGGGAACTCCCCCTACGAGCAGTACTTC
-	TRBJ2-1	-	TRBV27	CASERQGGLSYNEQFF	TGTGCCAGCGAGAGACAGGGAGGCCTATCCTACAATGAGCAGTTCTTC
once	TRBJ2-7	TRBD2	TRBV6-1	CASRVLAGGTYEQYF	TGTGCCAGCAGGGTACTAGCGGGGGGGACCTACGAGCAGTACTTC
-	TRBJ2-1	TRBD2	TRBV10-3	CAISESRGGNNEQFF	TGTGCCATCAGTGAGTCCCGGGGGGGAAACAATGAGCAGTTCTTC
once	TRBJ2-3	-	TRBV6-6	CASSYSVDVTDTQYF	TGTGCCAGCAGTTACTCGGTAGACGTCACAGATACGCAGTATTTT
-	TRBJ2-5	TRBD2	TRBV28	CAECTSGGGAETQYF	TGTGCCGAGTGTACTAGCGGGGGGGGAGCGGAGACCCAGTACTTC
-	TRBJ1-1	-	TRBV4-1	CASSQESRGISGGTEAFF	TGCGCCAGCAGCCAAGAATCCAGGGGAATATCGGGGGGGACTGAAGCTTTCTTT
-	TRBJ2-1	-	TRBV7-3	CASSLGPSNEQFF	TGTGCCAGCAGCTTAGGACCCAGCAATGAGCAGTTCTTC
-	TRBJ2-1	TRBD1	TRBV27	CASSPAGQGALEQFF	TGTGCCAGCAGTCCCGCGGGACAGGGGGCGCTTGAGCAGTTCTTC
once	TRBJ2-7	-	TRBV7-9	CASSPTASYEQYF	TGTGCCAGCAGCCCTACAGCGTCCTACGAGCAGTACTTC
-	TRBJ2-2	-	TRBV6-4	CASSLNTENTGELFF	TGTGCCAGCAGTTTAAACACAGAAAACACCGGGGAGCTGTTTTTT
-	TRBJ2-5	-	TRBV7-9	CASSFPPRETQYF	TGTGCCAGCAGCTTCCCCCCCCGAGAGACCCAGTACTTC
once	TRBJ2-3	-	TRBV13	CASSPPGGEVSGFDTQYF	TGTGCCAGCAGCCCCCCGGGCGGGGAAGTGTCGGGTTTCGATACGCAGTATTTT
-	TRBJ2-1	TRBD2	TRBV7-9	CASSSTGGPYNEQFF	TGTGCCAGCAGCTCTACGGGGGGGCCTTACAATGAGCAGTTCTTC